This T cell receptor beta chain was sequenced for a study of tumor-infiltrating lymphocytes in localized non-small cell lung cancer. Assay: immunoSEQ multiplex PCR; the TCRdb copy retains only in-frame clones and omits some. The table includes 20,000 or so clones, just under 75% detected once. With respect to this clone: The antigen remains unidentified.

Study findings and constraints: IM1 and IM2 tumors showed no difference in T-cell fraction. Each assay used a separate piece of the same tissue. TCR sequencing covered a subset of patients with enough tissue. Higher tumor T cell infiltration than in uninvolved lung was supported by TCRbeta sequencing.

The source is a human donor with non-small cell lung cancer. Sequences were obtained from lung tumor tissue.

This CDR3 reads CAPRRASGASAREQFF. DNA of the CDR3: TGCGCCCCCAGGAGGGCTAGCGGGGCGTCGGCGCGTGAGCAGTTCTTC. The gene calls are TRBV5-1 and TRBJ2-1; 9 bases align to TRBD2. Germline CDR1 and CDR2: SGHRS and YFSETQ. Germline trimming cut 10 bases from V and 9 bases from J; bases unmatched to any gene: 20. The CDR3 is 16 residues long.